The clone carrying this T cell receptor beta chain was detected many times. CDR3 size: 14 residues. The V gene end was trimmed by 3 bases and the J gene end by 5 bases; junction bases not matched to a gene: 5. Each CDR3 protein gets one entry after TCRdb re-called the 5' RACE reads with MiXCR. The table has about 57,000 distinct CDR3 sequences, more than 10% seen once; the top ten hold 20% to 25%. This record comes from a study of T-cell memory formation after mild COVID-19. This sequence was found in a man in his late teens or twenties who had mild COVID-19 (a few samples of this study predate the infection). Cell type and time point are not known. Sequenced input: PBMCs or a T cell subset sorted from them (not recorded which). The chain employs TRBV12-3 or TRBV12-4 and TRBJ2-5; 8 bases match TRBD2. Here the CDR3 reads CASSFPGGEETQYF. As DNA, the CDR3 is TGTGCCAGCAGTTTTCCGGGGGGGGAGGAGACCCAGTACTTC.